The source of this T cell receptor (beta chain) is a study of blood T cell repertoires in COVID-19 (dated by TCRdb to 2018 to 2021). Study-level background: Collaborator samples came from the United States, Italy and Spain and covered acute and convalescent phases of COVID-19. The repertoires were released in a freely available public database meant as a resource for research on the immune response to SARS-CoV-2. Samples were obtained from the ongoing ImmuneRACE study (first 160 participants) and from roughly 1,300 subjects provided by 6 global collaborators. The dataset comprised deeply sampled blood TCRbeta repertoires from subjects exposed to, actively infected with, or recovered from COVID-19. The prospective study material was composed of cDNA or gDNA derived from T cells, B-cell-depleted T cells, or PBMCs. A de-identified subject ID, COVID-19 status, age in years and sex were almost always included in the sample metadata. HLA class I and class II types, where available, came from metadata supplied by the sample provider rather than from assay-based typing. The paper as a whole reports these results and caveats: Clinical and demographic metadata were provided uncurated, with the amount varying by source and participant.

The collaborating institutions used their own protocols to collect whole blood in K2EDTA tubes. For TCRbeta analysis, collaborators shipped samples in one of three forms: frozen whole blood, isolated PBMCs, or DNA extracted from either of those sample types. CDR3 length: 11 amino acids, cysteine to phenylalanine. CDR3 DNA is the only sequence kept; it has 33 bases, read in frame from the first base. Reading the germline V gene gives CDR1 MNHNS and CDR2 SASEGT. Note on this clone: Its target antigen remains unknown. One end of the junction does not line up with germline, which may come from a read error.

TCRbeta CDR3 regions were amplified from genomic DNA by means of the immunoSEQ Assay, a bias-controlled multiplex PCR. The study's own analysis went as follows. The number of nucleated cells in each sample was estimated from the amplification of reference gene primers within the assay. To quantify the absolute abundance of each unique TCRbeta CDR3 rearrangement, sequence reads were collapsed and filtered. For each sample, productive Simpson clonality was calculated as the square root of Simpson's diversity index over productive rearrangements. What TCRdb holds here is the immuneACCESS table cut down to in-frame rearrangements. Part of the clones is not present; checked against another copy, under half of the missing clones reflect an unresolved V gene, and the others are unexplained. Clone size and V and J calls were adopted from that table, with D and trimming inferred from the DNA. Here the sample has around 46,000 clones; approximately 85% occur a single time. Of the sample, about 14% falls within the top ten clones.

The chain is assembled from TRBV6-1 and TRBJ1-2, with the D gene not confidently named. The clonotype was recovered from a human donor in a cohort sampled during active COVID-19. What was sequenced was peripheral blood. The CDR3 region has the sequence CASSEEEGRSF. DNA sequence: TGTGCCAGCAGTGAAGAGGAGGGAAGGTCCTTC.